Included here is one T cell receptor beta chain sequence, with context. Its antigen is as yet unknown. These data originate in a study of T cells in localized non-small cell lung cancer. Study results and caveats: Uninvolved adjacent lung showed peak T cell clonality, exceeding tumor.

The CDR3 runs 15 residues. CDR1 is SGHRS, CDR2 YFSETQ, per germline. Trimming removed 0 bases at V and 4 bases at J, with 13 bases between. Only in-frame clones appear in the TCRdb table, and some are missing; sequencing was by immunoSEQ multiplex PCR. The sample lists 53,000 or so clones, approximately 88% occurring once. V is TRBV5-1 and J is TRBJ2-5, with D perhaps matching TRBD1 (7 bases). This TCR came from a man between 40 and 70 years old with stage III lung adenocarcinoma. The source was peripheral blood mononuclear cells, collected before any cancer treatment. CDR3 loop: CASSLAGQGGETQYF. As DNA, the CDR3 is TGCGCCAGCAGCTTGGCCGGGCAGGGGGGAGAGACCCAGTACTTC.